The text below deals with one TCR beta chain. The CDR3 sequence is 14 residues long. V trimming: 4 bases; J trimming: 5 bases; junction bases outside the gene matches: 7. The germline V gene has CDR1 SGHNT and CDR2 YYREEE (reference sequence). Original processing notes: Nucleated cell counts were estimated from reference gene primer amplification. TCRdb's copy holds only in-frame clones and misses some; the assay was immunoSEQ multiplex PCR. The D gene and trimming were derived from the DNA, and the V and J assignments and clone size from that table. This sample has some 300,000 clones, with around nine tenths found just once. This specimen comes from a study of blood T cell repertoires in COVID-19. Study-level background: COVID-19 samples collected from the United States, Italy and Spain covered acute and convalescent phases. T cells, B-cell-depleted T cells, or PBMCs supplied cDNA or gDNA.

Source material: peripheral blood. V is TRBV5-4 and J is TRBJ2-3; 7 nucleotides align to TRBD1. The source is a man between 65 and 80 years old with acute or convalescent COVID-19. The chain's CDR3 is CASSRQGGVDTQYF. The CDR3 DNA follows: TGTGCCAGCAGCCGTCAAGGGGGCGTAGATACGCAGTATTTT.